The 21 T cell receptor beta chains below all came from one sample that was sequenced in a study of blood T cell repertoires in COVID-19. The assay was immunoSEQ multiplex PCR, and TCRdb's table has in-frame clones only and misses some. The sample shows fewer than 250,000 clones, about 83% of them seen only once. The specimen was peripheral blood. All receptors come from a woman aged 40 to 55 with active or convalescent COVID-19.

The CDR3 nucleotides are TGCGCCAGCAGGGACACTAGCGGCCAAGAGACCCAGTACTTC. This sequence encodes CASRDTSGQETQYF. J is TRBJ2-5 and V is TRBV5-1, with 8 nucleotides matching TRBD2. J was trimmed by 1 base and V by 5 bases; bases with no gene match: 4. Germline assignment: CDR1 SGHRS and CDR2 YFSETQ. The CDR3 is made up of 14 amino acids.

This chain connects TRBV24-1 to TRBJ2-1, with 9 bases matching TRBD2. From germline, CDR1 is KGHDR and CDR2 SFDVKD. The junction had 10 bases not matched to a gene; V was cut back by 4 bases and J by 7 bases. CDR3 length: 16 residues. CDR3 sequence reads: CATSDEGASGGNEQFF. The CDR3 coding sequence is TGTGCCACCAGTGACGAAGGGGCCAGCGGGGGGAATGAGCAGTTCTTC.

This clone appeared a few times. The chain is built from TRBV19 and TRBJ1-4, with 9 nucleotides matching TRBD1. After removal of 5 bases from V and 8 bases from J, the junction contained 6 bases not matched to a gene. The CDR3 has 14 amino acids. Germline V gives CDR1 LNHDA, CDR2 SQIVND (reference sequence). CDR3 sequence: CASSEQGASEKLFF. In DNA form, the CDR3 reads TGTGCCAGTAGTGAACAGGGGGCGTCGGAAAAACTGTTTTTT.

The rearrangement joins TRBV7-3 to TRBJ2-7, with TRBD1 as a possible D gene (6 bases). The CDR3 totals 14 residues. V gave up 5 bases and J gave up 2 bases, with 13 bases separating them. Germline V gene data show CDR1 as SGHTA and CDR2 as FQGTGA. The CDR3 nucleotides are TGTGCCAGCAGCCTAGGGGGTGGGGCCTACGAGCAGTACTTC. Protein sequence: CASSLGGGAYEQYF. The variable domain in full, completed from reference TRBV7-3 and TRBJ2-7, reads GAGVSQTPSNKVTEKGKYVELRCDPISGHTALYWYRQSLGQGPEFLIYFQGTGAADDSGLPNDRFFAVRPEGSVSTLKIQRTERGDSAVYLCASSLGGGAYEQYFGPGTRLTVT.

The chain joins TRBV5-1 to TRBJ2-2, with TRBD2 matching 15 bases. Trimming cost V 4 bases and J 4 bases; bases outside gene matches: 8. This CDR3 has 18 amino acids. Germline V gene lookup returns CDR1 SGHRS and CDR2 YFSETQ. The CDR3 DNA is TGCGCCAGCAGCCCGGGACTAGCGGGGGGTAAAATCACCGGGGAGCTGTTTTTT. This gives the protein CASSPGLAGGKITGELFF.

The chain has TRBV4-3 and TRBJ2-5; 10 bases are shared with TRBD2. CDR3 length equals 16 residues. The germline V gene encodes CDR1 LGHNA and CDR2 YSLEER. The V and J ends lost 1 base and 2 bases, in that order; junction bases with no gene match: 4. Here the CDR3 reads CASSQGSGGVQETQYF. DNA of the CDR3: TGCGCCAGCAGCCAAGGAAGCGGGGGGGTACAAGAGACCCAGTACTTC.

The rearrangement joins TRBV2 to TRBJ1-1; maybe TRBD1 (6 bases). The ends were cut back, 6 bases at V and 4 bases at J, with 9 bases in the middle. The CDR3 extends over 12 amino acids. CDR1 SNHLY and CDR2 FYNNEI come from the germline V gene. CDR3 nucleotide sequence: TGTGCCAGCAGAACAGGGCCCACTGAAGCTTTCTTT. Amino acids: CASRTGPTEAFF.

This clone was detected a few times. The gene calls are TRBV10-3 and TRBJ1-1; tentatively, D is TRBD1 (5 bases). With 2 bases removed from V and 5 bases from J, the gap between germline ends came to 9 bases. This CDR3 has 13 residues. Germline V gives CDR1 ENHRY, CDR2 SYGVKD. CDR3: CAISEGGGTEAFF. DNA of the CDR3: TGTGCCATCAGTGAGGGGGGAGGGACTGAAGCTTTCTTT.

In this sample, this clone turned up once. The chain combines TRBV7-2 with TRBJ1-3, with D maybe TRBD1 (6 bases). Trimming stripped 3 bases from V and 6 bases from J, with 12 bases between. The CDR3 is 14 amino acids. From germline, CDR1 is SGHTA and CDR2 FQGNSA. The CDR3 region is CASSLQGLTNTIYF. The DNA for the CDR3 is TGTGCCAGCAGCTTGCAGGGGCTTACAAACACCATATATTTT.

The chain joins TRBV6-2 or TRBV6-3 to TRBJ1-2; D unresolved. This CDR3 comprises 15 residues. The ends were cut back, 0 bases at V and 3 bases at J, with 11 bases in the middle. Germline lookup yields CDR1 MNHEY and CDR2 SVGEGT. The CDR3, as DNA: TGTGCCAGCAGTTACTCGAAGGCGGCCCACTATGGCTACACCTTC. Translated, it gives CASSYSKAAHYGYTF.

The chain combines TRBV7-3 with TRBJ2-3; TRBD2 agrees at 7 bases. The CDR3 consists of 16 residues. Per germline, CDR1 SGHTA and CDR2 FQGTGA. With V trimmed by 5 bases and J by 1 base, 9 bases remained unmatched. This CDR3 is CASSPRASGRTDTQYF. CDR3 bases: TGTGCCAGCAGCCCCCGGGCTAGCGGCCGCACAGATACGCAGTATTTT.

The CDR3 nucleotides read TGTGCCAGCAGCGCCCAAGGGGCAGGGGTTCCTTCACCCCTCCACTTT. This codes for CASSAQGAGVPSPLHF. The chain couples TRBV6-6 to TRBJ1-6, with TRBD1 as a possible D gene (6 bases). Trimming stripped 6 bases from V and 9 bases from J, with 21 bases between. There are 16 residues in the CDR3. Germline V gene sequence: CDR1 MNHNY, CDR2 SVGAGI (reference sequence).

This rearrangement joins TRBV18 to TRBJ2-5, with 14 bases lining up with TRBD2. The CDR3 runs to 18 residues. CDR1 KGHSH and CDR2 LQKENI come from the germline V gene. Losses at the gene ends were 4 bases for V and 10 bases for J; bases not matched to a gene: 17. In DNA form, the CDR3 reads TGTGCCAGCTCACTCCGGACTAGCGGGGGGACCGAAGAGAGTGGCCAGTACTTC. Its translation is CASSLRTSGGTEESGQYF.

The chain is built from TRBV9 and TRBJ1-4, with D possibly TRBD1 on 5 matching bases. The germline gives CDR1 SGDLS, CDR2 YYNGEE. V was trimmed by 4 bases and J by 3 bases, leaving 19 bases between them. This CDR3 is built from 17 residues. CDR3 residues: CASSPMGGELANEKLFF. CDR3 in DNA: TGTGCCAGCAGCCCTATGGGGGGTGAGTTGGCTAATGAAAAACTGTTTTTT.

The genes are TRBV27 and TRBJ1-1, with D possibly matching TRBD1 (5 bases). The germline V and J ends were trimmed by 5 bases and 10 bases, with 26 bases remaining between them. The CDR3 loop spans 16 amino acids. Germline loops: CDR1 MNHEY, CDR2 SMNVEV (reference sequence). CDR3 in DNA: TGTGCCAGCAGTCCCCAAGGGCAGGGTCGCTTCCCCGGAGCTTTCTTT. It specifies CASSPQGQGRFPGAFF.

The gene calls are TRBV25-1 and TRBJ2-4; 7 bases map to TRBD1. Per the germline V gene, CDR1 is MGHDK and CDR2 is SYGVNS. CDR3 length: 16 amino acids. With V trimmed by 4 bases and J by 2 bases, 8 bases remained unmatched. The CDR3 loop is CASSGEQGSTKNIQYF. CDR3 coding DNA: TGTGCCAGCAGTGGAGAACAGGGGAGCACCAAAAACATTCAGTACTTC.

CDR3 residues: CASSVRGQQVTNYGYTF. The CDR3 region has the DNA TGTGCCAGCAGTGTTCGGGGACAGCAAGTAACTAACTATGGCTACACCTTC. This chain links TRBV2 with TRBJ1-2; 7 bases line up with TRBD1. CDR3 length equals 17 residues. CDR1 is SNHLY, CDR2 FYNNEI, per germline. The trim removed 4 bases at V and 0 bases at J, leaving 11 bases unmatched.

The CDR3 DNA follows: TGTGCCACCAGTGATTTGCAGGGGTCCTCCTACAATGAGCAGTTCTTC. Translated: CATSDLQGSSYNEQFF. The chain has TRBV24-1 and TRBJ2-1; a possible D gene is TRBD1 (6 bases). The CDR3 has 16 residues. Germline V lookup: CDR1 KGHDR, CDR2 SFDVKD. V lost 0 bases, J lost 0 bases, and 8 bases lay in between.

The rearrangement joins TRBV6-5 to TRBJ2-2, with D perhaps matching TRBD2 (7 bases). The CDR3 runs to 15 residues. V lost 4 bases and J lost 8, with 17 bases in between. CDR1 is MNHEY and CDR2 is SVGAGI in the germline V gene. The chain's CDR3 is CASSFTAGAPGELFF. The CDR3 DNA sequence: TGTGCCAGCAGTTTTACGGCGGGGGCCCCGGGGGAGCTGTTTTTT.

A word on this clone: Within the sample, other DNA sequences also encode this same CDR3. The chain carries TRBV30 and TRBJ1-2; no clear D gene. V shed 0 bases and J shed 2 bases, with 4 bases lying between them. CDR1 is GTSNPN and CDR2 is SVGIG in the germline V gene (reference sequence). This CDR3 has 12 amino acids. CDR3 nucleotides: TGTGCCTGGAGTGTACAAAACTATGGCTACACCTTC. Translated: CAWSVQNYGYTF.

The chain has TRBV4-2 and TRBJ2-1, with D hard to call. V lost 0 bases and J lost 7, with 4 bases in between. There are 12 residues in the CDR3. The germline gives CDR1 LGHNA, CDR2 YNFKEQ. CDR3 nucleotide sequence: TGTGCCAGCAGCCAAGATCAGAATGAGCAGTTCTTC. It yields the protein CASSQDQNEQFF.